The 14 T cell receptor beta chains below were found in one sample sequenced in a study of T cell repertoires in cytomegalovirus infection. No antigen is known for these receptors. One entry per CDR3 protein results from TCRdb running MiXCR on the reads. The repertoire includes fewer than 650,000 distinct CDR3 sequences, 40% of them detected once, and 48% sits in the top ten. The source was cultured PBMCs, collected from culture after CMV antigen stimulation. These receptors were obtained from a human donor in good health (CMV status not recorded). Some clones in this sample may be carry-over from other donors' samples.

This clonotype was seen at least ten times. This sequence joins TRBV7-2 and TRBJ2-5; no reliable D call. CDR3 length: 13 amino acids. Trimming removed 2 bases at V and 4 bases at J, with 8 bases between. Germline-derived CDR1 and CDR2 are SGHTA and FQGNSA. CDR3: CASSLSQRETQYF. Here the CDR3 DNA reads TGTGCCAGCAGCTTATCCCAGCGAGAGACCCAGTACTTC.

V usage is TRBV6-6 and J usage is TRBJ1-1; no definite D call. Germline CDR1 MNHNY, CDR2 SVGAGI (reference sequence). This CDR3 comprises 13 residues. Trimming left V 7 bases short and J 4 bases short, with 13 bases between. This chain's CDR3 is CASNSEKGTEAFF. In DNA, the CDR3 is TGTGCCAGCAATTCAGAGAAGGGCACTGAAGCTTTCTTT.

The chain combines TRBV5-6 with TRBJ2-5, with 11 bases lining up with TRBD2. CDR1 is SGHDT and CDR2 is YYEEEE in the germline V gene. V was clipped by 4 bases and J by 1 base; unmatched bases: 6. This CDR3 contains 16 residues. Written as DNA, the CDR3 is TGTGCCAGCAGCGCGGGACTAGCGGAGTTCCAAGAGACCCAGTACTTC. Residues: CASSAGLAEFQETQYF.

The chain employs TRBV12-3 or TRBV12-4 and TRBJ2-1; D is unclear. V was pared by 5 bases and J by 6 bases, with 11 bases between. The CDR3 has 13 amino acids. The CDR3 is CASSQQVFNEQFF. In nucleotides, the CDR3 is TGTGCCAGCAGTCAGCAGGTTTTCAATGAGCAGTTCTTC.

The rearrangement joins TRBV7-2 to TRBJ1-4, with a tentative D call TRBD1 (6 bases). V was clipped by 5 bases and J by 4 bases, with 11 bases between them. Germline loops: CDR1 SGHTA, CDR2 FQGNSA. This CDR3 has 14 residues. The CDR3 region is CASSRGQFNEKLFF. In nucleotides, the CDR3 is TGTGCCAGCAGCCGAGGACAGTTTAATGAAAAACTGTTTTTT.

This clonotype was recorded once. V is TRBV12-3 or TRBV12-4 and J is TRBJ1-6; D gene uncertain. The V end lost 1 base, the J end lost 16 bases, and 8 bases lay between the germline ends. The CDR3 loop spans 11 amino acids. CDR3 in amino acids: CASSLGVGLHF. In nucleotides, the CDR3 is TGTGCCAGCAGTTTAGGAGTTGGTCTCCACTTT.

This clonotype was observed many times. This rearrangement joins TRBV6-2 or TRBV6-3 to TRBJ2-3, with TRBD2 identical over 9 bases. The CDR3 consists of 16 residues. After removal of 4 bases from V and 4 bases from J, the junction contained 9 bases not matched to a gene. Germline CDR1 reads MNHEY; CDR2 reads SVGEGT. CDR3 amino acids: CASSSPHSGGSDTQYF. The CDR3 nucleotides read TGTGCCAGCAGTTCACCTCATAGCGGGGGTTCAGATACGCAGTATTTT.

The V gene is TRBV9, the J gene TRBJ2-4; TRBD2 is a possible D gene (7 bases). Germline CDR1 is SGDLS and CDR2 is YYNGEE. The V end lost 5 bases, the J end lost 9 bases, and 18 bases lay between the germline ends. This CDR3 comprises 14 residues. The CDR3 spells CASSSERGGSIQYF. The DNA of the CDR3 is TGTGCCAGCAGTTCAGAAAGGGGGGGTAGCATTCAGTACTTC. Using reference TRBV9 and TRBJ2-4 for the parts outside the CDR3, the full variable domain is DSGVTQTPKHLITATGQRVTLRCSPRSGDLSVYWYQQSLDQGLQFLIQYYNGEERAKGNILERFSAQQFPDLHSELNLSSLELGDSALYFCASSSERGGSIQYFGAGTRLSVL.

The chain combines TRBV20-1 with TRBJ2-5; 9 bases are a match to TRBD1. This CDR3 contains 14 residues. Germline V CDR1 and CDR2: DFQATT, SNEGSKA (reference sequence). Trimming removed 6 bases from V and 5 bases from J; junction bases left unmatched: 10. CDR3 residues: CSAWGQGARETQYF. CDR3 sequence (DNA): TGCAGTGCCTGGGGACAGGGTGCCCGTGAGACCCAGTACTTC.

The V gene is TRBV18, the J gene TRBJ1-2, with TRBD1 as a possible D gene (6 bases). Trimming took off 0 bases at V and 4 bases at J, with 12 bases between the two ends. Germline CDR1 KGHSH, CDR2 LQKENI. The CDR3 has 15 residues. The CDR3 sequence: CASSPPGQYTYGYTF. Here the CDR3 DNA reads TGTGCCAGCTCACCACCAGGACAGTATACCTATGGCTACACCTTC.

This clonotype is a singleton in its sample. The chain joins TRBV10-3 to TRBJ2-5, with D unresolved. Germline V CDR1 and CDR2: ENHRY, SYGVKD. This CDR3 is built from 13 residues. V lost 3 bases, J lost 5 bases, and 10 bases lay in between. In DNA, the CDR3 is TGTGCCATCAGTGAAACCGAACAGGAGACCCAGTACTTC. Its protein product is CAISETEQETQYF.

The chain is built from TRBV7-6 and TRBJ2-1; perhaps TRBD2 as D (7 bases). Germline assignment: CDR1 SGHVS and CDR2 FNYEAQ. The CDR3 contains 19 residues. V shed 1 base and J shed 4 bases, with 23 bases lying between them. For the CDR3, the DNA is TGTGCCAGCAGCTTAGAAAAGAGGGGGGGCCTCCTCTATTACAATGAGCAGTTCTTC. Its translation is CASSLEKRGGLLYYNEQFF.

The V and J genes are TRBV5-1 and TRBJ2-3, with 11 bases fitting TRBD1. This CDR3 comprises 15 residues. V trimming: 3 bases; J trimming: 5 bases; junction bases outside the gene matches: 5. CDR1 is SGHRS, CDR2 YFSETQ, per germline. This CDR3 is CASSSGTGGQDTQYF. The CDR3 nucleotides are TGCGCCAGCAGCTCCGGGACAGGGGGTCAAGATACGCAGTATTTT.

The rearrangement uses TRBV6-5 and TRBJ2-2, with D tentatively TRBD1 (5 bases). V was shortened by 6 bases and J by 0 bases, with 11 bases between the two germline ends. The CDR3 loop spans 15 amino acids. Germline V gene sequence: CDR1 MNHEY, CDR2 SVGAGI. The DNA for the CDR3 is TGTGCCAGCAGCCTTATGGACACGAACACCGGGGAGCTGTTTTTT. Protein product: CASSLMDTNTGELFF.